This T cell receptor (beta chain) was recorded in a study of identical twins. The CDR3 has 14 residues. Germline loops: CDR1 LGHNA, CDR2 YNFKEQ. V dropped 0 bases and J dropped 4; count of bases not matched to a gene: 0. This clonotype has a count of ten or more. Carrying unique molecular identifiers, the cDNA also gained a universal primer site through template switching. TCRdb analysed the 5' RACE reads with MiXCR anew, one entry per CDR3 protein. Among about 660,000 distinct CDR3 sequences listed, 8% to 9% were seen once. A further study also used this sample, focusing on yellow fever vaccine responses in identical twins. That work adds: Twins showed a vaccine T cell response that reportedly seemed partly convergent, partly personalized.

The source is a young woman in good health. The J gene is TRBJ2-7, the V gene TRBV4-2; 10 nucleotides line up with TRBD2. The sample taken for sequencing was PBMCs. The CDR3, as DNA: TGTGCCAGCAGCCAAGAACTAGCGGGGTACGAGCAGTACTTC. It encodes CASSQELAGYEQYF.